This entry lists 29 T cell receptor beta chains sequenced from one sample in a study of neurological immune-mediated disorders. TCRdb itself ran the 5' RACE reads through MiXCR, one entry per CDR3 protein. The sample lists 55,000 to 85,000 distinct CDR3 sequences; about 3% were seen once. Sequencing was performed on PBMCs. The receptors come from a woman in her 50s with multiple sclerosis.

Many counts were recorded for this clonotype. This chain joins TRBV20-1 and TRBJ2-1; 10 nucleotides agree with TRBD2. The CDR3 contains 14 residues. CDR1 DFQATT and CDR2 SNEGSKA come from the germline V gene (reference sequence). The V segment lost 6 bases and the J segment 5 bases; nucleotides outside the gene matches: 7. The CDR3: CSAPGLAGDNEQFF. CDR3 in DNA: TGCAGTGCCCCCGGGCTAGCGGGAGACAATGAGCAGTTCTTC.

The rearrangement links TRBV10-3 to TRBJ2-1, with 12 bases identical to TRBD2. J gave up 8 bases and V 4 bases, and 3 bases lay outside the gene matches. The CDR3 is made up of 14 amino acids. Germline V CDR1 and CDR2: ENHRY, SYGVKD. CDR3 region: CAISALAGGDEQFF. The CDR3 DNA reads as TGTGCCATCAGTGCACTAGCGGGGGGAGATGAGCAGTTCTTC.

There are many counts of this clonotype. This chain links TRBV18 with TRBJ2-2, with D perhaps TRBD2 (5 bases). The CDR3 is made up of 14 amino acids. Trimming pared 3 bases from V and 8 bases from J, leaving 13 bases between. In germline, CDR1 is KGHSH, CDR2 LQKENI. CDR3 nucleotides: TGTGCCAGCTCACCCGCAGGTGGAGGAGGGGAGCTGTTTTTT. Its translation: CASSPAGGGGELFF.

This clonotype was found many times. The V call is TRBV20-1, the J call TRBJ1-2; a possible D gene is TRBD1 (6 bases). Germline CDR1 reads DFQATT; CDR2 reads SNEGSKA (reference sequence). Between the trimmed V and J ends, which lost 3 bases and 4 bases, there was a span of 12 bases. There are 13 residues in the CDR3. The CDR3 bases are TGCAGTGCTAGCCCGGGGGGCGCCTATGGCTACACCTTC. This encodes CSASPGGAYGYTF.

This clonotype was observed at least ten times. This chain joins TRBV5-1 and TRBJ2-2; perhaps TRBD2 as D (6 bases). V shed 7 bases and J shed 4 bases, with 11 bases lying between them. The germline CDR1 and CDR2 sequences are SGHRS and YFSETQ. The CDR3 is 13 amino acids. The CDR3 DNA reads as TGCGCCAGCGGCCCTAGCGTCACCGGGGAGCTGTTTTTT. Amino acid sequence: CASGPSVTGELFF.

This clonotype was counted ten times or more. The chain uses TRBV3-1 and TRBJ1-3; 7 nucleotides align to TRBD1. In germline, CDR1 is LGHDT, CDR2 YNNKEL (reference sequence). V gave up 4 bases and J gave up 4 bases; unmatched junction bases: 13. CDR3 size: 17 residues. CDR3 in DNA: TGTGCCAGCAGCCGAAGAAGGACGACAGGGACCGGAAACACCATATATTTT. Amino acids: CASSRRRTTGTGNTIYF.

This clonotype has at least ten counts. This chain links TRBV12-3 or TRBV12-4 with TRBJ2-1; D remains unclear. V was clipped by 5 bases and J by 4 bases, with 15 bases between them. The CDR3 consists of 15 residues. The CDR3 is CASSLGIVAYNEQFF. Written as DNA, the CDR3 is TGTGCCAGCAGTCTGGGTATTGTTGCATACAATGAGCAGTTCTTC.

This clonotype was detected ten times or more. V gene TRBV7-2 combines with J gene TRBJ2-7, with a tentative D call TRBD2 (5 bases). Germline V gives CDR1 SGHTA, CDR2 FQGNSA. The V end was cut by 5 bases, the J end by 3 bases, with 11 bases between. The CDR3 loop spans 13 amino acids. The DNA of the CDR3 is TGTGCCAGCAGCGATACTAGGATCTACGAGCAGTACTTC. Translating it yields CASSDTRIYEQYF.

This clonotype has ten or more counts. This sequence joins TRBV20-1 and TRBJ2-5; D remains ambiguous. Trimming left V 2 bases short and J 0 bases short, with 7 bases between. The CDR3 runs 13 residues. Germline V gene data show CDR1 as DFQATT and CDR2 as SNEGSKA (reference sequence). The CDR3 DNA reads as TGCAGTGCTAGATTGGGGTACCAAGAGACCCAGTACTTC. Residues: CSARLGYQETQYF.

At least ten counts were recorded for this clonotype. The chain recombines TRBV20-1 with TRBJ1-6; D gene uncertain. V lost 6 bases, J lost 9 bases, and 15 bases lay in between. CDR1 and CDR2 from the germline V gene are DFQATT and SNEGSKA (reference sequence). There are 13 residues in the CDR3. CDR3 bases: TGCAGTGCAAGCCCCCGAACAGCTTCACCCCTCCACTTT. As protein: CSASPRTASPLHF.

This clonotype appeared many times. The V and J genes are TRBV12-3 or TRBV12-4 and TRBJ2-1; D is possibly TRBD2 (6 bases). The CDR3 spans 13 residues. The V gene lost 8 bases and the J gene lost 0 bases, with 8 bases spanning the gap. This chain's CDR3 is CASGLSSYNEQFF. CDR3 DNA sequence: TGTGCCAGCGGACTAAGCTCCTACAATGAGCAGTTCTTC.

This clonotype was observed at least ten times. The rearrangement links TRBV24-1 to TRBJ2-3; either TRBD1 or TRBD2 may fit D (5 bases each). The V end lost 4 bases, the J end lost 0 bases, and 13 bases lay between the germline ends. There are 16 residues in the CDR3. The germline CDR1 and CDR2 sequences are KGHDR and SFDVKD. Written as DNA, the CDR3 is TGTGCCACCAGTGACGGGGCAGCACAGAGCACAGATACGCAGTATTTT. Protein product: CATSDGAAQSTDTQYF.

This clonotype has at least ten counts. The chain links TRBV24-1 to TRBJ2-7; weak D call: TRBD1 (5 bases). This CDR3 region has 16 residues. Between the trimmed V and J ends, which lost 0 bases and 3 bases, there was a span of 14 bases. Germline CDR1 is KGHDR and CDR2 is SFDVKD. The CDR3 bases are TGTGCCACCAGTGATTTGACAGGCCCCTACCTCTACGAGCAGTACGTC. It is translated as CATSDLTGPYLYEQYV.

Relative to its sample, this clonotype is medium-sized (0.01 to 0.1%). The rearrangement uses TRBV20-1 and TRBJ2-1; perhaps D is TRBD1 or TRBD2 (6 bases each). Germline lookup yields CDR1 DFQATT and CDR2 SNEGSKA (reference sequence). CDR3 length equals 12 residues. The CDR3 here is CSRGGAGNEQFF. The CDR3 DNA follows: TGCAGCAGGGGCGGGGCAGGCAATGAGCAGTTCTTC.

This clonotype occurred many times. V usage is TRBV7-9 and J usage is TRBJ2-4, with TRBD2 matching 7 bases. With 5 bases clipped from V and 10 bases from J, the junction kept 11 bases outside the gene matches. The germline V gene encodes CDR1 SEHNR and CDR2 FQNEAQ (reference sequence). This CDR3 has 14 residues. The CDR3 coding sequence is TGTGCCAGCAGCCCCGGGGGAGGGGATTGGATTCAGTACTTC. It yields the protein CASSPGGGDWIQYF.

This clonotype was observed at least ten times. This chain connects TRBV28 to TRBJ2-3, with a tentative D call TRBD2 (6 bases). The CDR3 is 17 residues long. The germline gives CDR1 MDHEN, CDR2 SYDVKM. V lost 6 bases, J lost 0 bases, and 19 bases lay in between. CDR3: CASSLFLGGVSTDTQYF. The CDR3 nucleotides read TGTGCCAGCAGCCTATTCTTGGGGGGAGTAAGCACAGATACGCAGTATTTT.

In this sample, this clonotype turned up many times. The genes are TRBV20-1 and TRBJ1-5; D is perhaps TRBD1 (5 bases). The germline gives CDR1 DFQATT, CDR2 SNEGSKA (reference sequence). The CDR3 length is 13 residues. Trimming cost V 3 bases and J 3 bases, with 9 bases left between them. The chain's CDR3 is CSASQGNNQPQHF. CDR3 coding DNA: TGCAGTGCTAGTCAGGGAAACAATCAGCCCCAGCATTTT.

This clonotype was counted many times. The chain uses TRBV20-1 and TRBJ2-7, with 7 bases aligning to TRBD2. The junction had 14 bases not matched to a gene; V was cut back by 0 bases and J by 0 bases. The germline V gene encodes CDR1 DFQATT and CDR2 SNEGSKA (reference sequence). This CDR3 comprises 18 residues. The CDR3 here is CSARDRIQLATSSYEQYF. In nucleotides, the CDR3 is TGCAGTGCTAGAGACCGGATTCAACTAGCGACTAGCTCCTACGAGCAGTACTTC.

This clonotype showed up many times. The chain has TRBV20-1 and TRBJ2-7; D might be TRBD1 (5 bases). Germline CDR1 is DFQATT and CDR2 is SNEGSKA (reference sequence). The CDR3 length is 13 residues. V was clipped by 6 bases and J by 0 bases, with 12 bases between them. This chain's CDR3 is CSARTYTSYEQYF. CDR3 coding DNA: TGCAGTGCCCGGACATATACCTCCTACGAGCAGTACTTC.

This clonotype has ten or more counts. The chain links TRBV5-1 to TRBJ2-5; D not resolved. V dropped 0 bases and J dropped 5 bases, with 11 bases sitting between them. The V gene's germline CDR1 is SGHRS and CDR2 YFSETQ. The length of the CDR3 is 14 residues. CDR3: CASSLVGQTETQYF. DNA for the CDR3: TGCGCCAGCAGCTTGGTTGGCCAAACGGAGACCCAGTACTTC. Together with reference TRBV5-1 and TRBJ2-5, the CDR3 gives the full variable domain: KAGVTQTPRYLIKTRGQQVTLSCSPISGHRSVSWYQQTPGQGLQFLFEYFSETQRNKGNFPGRFSGRQFSNSRSEMNVSTLELGDSALYLCASSLVGQTETQYFGPGTRLLVL.

The sample holds many counts of this clonotype. V is TRBV12-3 or TRBV12-4 and J is TRBJ2-1; D is ambiguous. Trimming shortened V by 3 bases and J by 1 base, and 4 bases separated the two germline ends. The CDR3 consists of 13 residues. DNA of the CDR3: TGTGCCAGCAGTTTGATGTCCTACAATGAGCAGTTCTTC. Translated: CASSLMSYNEQFF.

This clonotype was counted ten times or more. The J gene is TRBJ2-2, the V gene TRBV5-1, with D hard to call. Looked up from germline, CDR1 is SGHRS and CDR2 is YFSETQ. The V gene lost 6 bases and the J gene lost 0 bases, with 6 bases spanning the gap. The CDR3 loop spans 13 amino acids. CDR3 protein: CASNPTNTGELFF. The DNA for the CDR3 is TGCGCCAGCAACCCTACGAACACCGGGGAGCTGTTTTTT.

This clonotype was seen ten or more times. The V call is TRBV7-9, the J call TRBJ2-1, with 7 bases that match TRBD1. CDR1 and CDR2 (germline): SEHNR, FQNEAQ (reference sequence). The CDR3 spans 17 residues. The ends lost 5 bases at V and 0 bases at J; junction bases unmatched: 10. For the CDR3, the DNA is TGTGCCAGCAGCCCTAGACAGGGCCGGAGCTCCTACAATGAGCAGTTCTTC. Protein product: CASSPRQGRSSYNEQFF.

This clonotype was recorded many times. V is TRBV7-9 and J is TRBJ2-3; TRBD1 aligns across 8 bases. This CDR3 spans 15 amino acids. The germline gives CDR1 SEHNR, CDR2 FQNEAQ (reference sequence). Trimming took 6 bases from V and 4 from J; bases not matched to a gene: 9. CDR3 DNA sequence: TGTGCCAGCAGTTACAGGGGGAGAGGGGCAGATACGCAGTATTTT. Protein product: CASSYRGRGADTQYF.

With respect to this clonotype: One end of the junction varies from germline; a read error may be responsible. CDR3 in amino acids: CASSDQGFYNSTLNF. The CDR3 nucleotides read TGTGCCAGCAGTGACCAGGGGTTTTATAATTCAACCCTCAACTTT. The J gene is TRBJ1-6, the V gene TRBV2, with TRBD1 as a possible D gene (6 bases). Germline V gene data show CDR1 as SNHLY and CDR2 as FYNNEI. The CDR3 sequence is 15 residues long. Filled out from reference TRBV2 and TRBJ1-6, the complete variable domain reads EPEVTQTPSHQVTQMGQEVILRCVPISNHLYFYWYRQILGQKVEFLVSFYNNEISEKSEIFDDQFSVERPDGSNFTLKIRSTKLEDSAMYFCASSDQGFYNSTLNFGNGTRLTVT.

There are many counts of this clonotype. The chain uses TRBV20-1 and TRBJ1-4; D not resolved. Trimming removed 4 bases at V and 5 bases at J, with 8 bases between. Per germline, CDR1 DFQATT and CDR2 SNEGSKA (reference sequence). The CDR3 is 12 residues long. The DNA of the CDR3 is TGCAGTGCTATGGGAGACAATGAAAAACTGTTTTTT. This translates into CSAMGDNEKLFF.

This clonotype was picked up many times. The chain has TRBV5-6 and TRBJ1-5; a weak D match, TRBD1 (6 bases). V dropped 4 bases and J dropped 7 bases, with 12 bases sitting between them. From germline, CDR1 is SGHDT and CDR2 YYEEEE. The CDR3 runs to 13 residues. The CDR3 sequence: CASSATGFQPQHF. The CDR3 DNA reads TGTGCCAGCAGCGCCACAGGGTTCCAGCCCCAGCATTTT.

This clonotype was detected many times. The rearrangement links TRBV29-1 to TRBJ1-6, with no clear D. The CDR3 has 12 amino acids. Trimming left V 6 bases short and J 9 bases short, with 12 bases between. Germline V gene sequence: CDR1 SQVTM, CDR2 ANQGSEA. CDR3 nucleotides: TGCAGCGTCAGAGAGGGCGCTTCACCCCTCCACTTT. It codes for CSVREGASPLHF.

This clonotype has at least ten counts. J is TRBJ2-5 and V is TRBV20-1; the D gene is possibly TRBD2 (5 bases). CDR1 and CDR2 (germline): DFQATT, SNEGSKA (reference sequence). V lost 6 bases and J 5 bases, leaving 19 bases between the germline ends. The CDR3 contains 14 residues. CDR3 nucleotides: TGCAGTGCAATTCGTACTAGTGGTGTGGAGACCCAGTACTTC. The encoded protein is CSAIRTSGVETQYF.